Below, 2 T cell receptor beta chains from the same sample are listed, as sequenced in a study of T cells in Graves' hyperthyroidism and ophthalmopathy. There were TCR beta CDR3 regions amplified from RNA transcripts. The HTBI primer set drove a first-round RT-PCR of the TCR CDR3. TCRdb reanalysed the multiplex PCR reads using MiXCR and keeps one entry per CDR3 protein. This repertoire shows 530,000 or so distinct CDR3 sequences, roughly 46% found once; its top ten account for about 7.8%. Sequencing was performed on peripheral blood or thyroid tissue (not recorded which). These receptors were obtained from a woman between 18 and 29 years old with Graves' hyperthyroidism.

This clonotype was seen at least ten times. This rearrangement joins TRBV2 to TRBJ1-1, with D unclear. CDR3 length: 10 amino acids. V lost 7 bases, J lost 5 bases, and 5 bases lay in between. Germline loops: CDR1 SNHLY, CDR2 FYNNEI. CDR3 coding DNA: TGTGCCAGCATGAGGACTGAAGCTTTCTTT. It codes for CASMRTEAFF.

In the case of this clonotype: At one end the junction does not follow the germline gene, possibly because of a read error. The rearrangement uses TRBV6-6 and TRBJ2-2; 8 bases fit TRBD2. CDR1 is MNHNY and CDR2 is SVGAGI in the germline V gene (reference sequence). The CDR3 is 19 amino acids. CDR3 region: CASSYPRRGLVKGHGELLF. The CDR3 nucleotides read TGTGCCAGCAGTTACCCCAGAAGGGGACTAGTCAAAGGGCACGGGGAGCTGCTTTTT.